Each of the 14 T cell receptor beta chains below was sequenced from the same sample in a study of T cells after yellow fever vaccination. MiXCR, applied by TCRdb to the 5' RACE reads, yields one record per CDR3 protein. The top ten hold 0.85% to 1.2% of the sample, which has 200,000 to 300,000 distinct CDR3 sequences, roughly 6.3% seen once. The sample consisted of CD4+ T cells sorted from PBMCs, taken on the day of the yellow fever booster vaccination. The receptor set was obtained from a man aged 25 to 45 who received the YFV17D yellow fever vaccine.

In its sample, this clonotype was seen a few times. The chain links TRBV24-1 to TRBJ2-1; D unclear. V lost 4 bases and J lost 0, with 9 bases in between. There are 15 residues in the CDR3. Germline V lookup: CDR1 KGHDR, CDR2 SFDVKD. The CDR3 is CATSDSYVSYNEQFF. CDR3 DNA: TGTGCCACCAGTGACTCCTATGTCTCCTACAATGAGCAGTTCTTC.

This clonotype was found a few times. This rearrangement joins TRBV5-1 to TRBJ1-5; D not resolved. From germline, CDR1 is SGHRS and CDR2 YFSETQ. The CDR3 contains 14 residues. V lost 0 bases and J lost 4, with 8 bases in between. CDR3 in amino acids: CASSLDRRNQPQHF. The DNA of the CDR3 is TGCGCCAGCAGCTTGGACAGAAGAAATCAGCCCCAGCATTTT.

This chain links TRBV19 with TRBJ2-7, with 8 bases fitting TRBD2. Germline assignment: CDR1 LNHDA and CDR2 SQIVND (reference sequence). There are 13 residues in the CDR3. The DNA for the CDR3 is TGTGCTACAGGAGGACTAGCCCTTCGCGAGCAGTACTTC. Encoded protein: CATGGLALREQYF.

This clonotype was counted only a few times. The gene calls are TRBV9 and TRBJ1-6; D not certain. The CDR3 loop spans 13 amino acids. The V and J ends lost 0 bases and 19 bases respectively, with 17 bases between them. The germline V gene has CDR1 SGDLS and CDR2 YYNGEE. The CDR3 spells CASSVGDEPTIHF. The CDR3 bases are TGTGCCAGCAGCGTAGGTGACGAGCCAACTATTCACTTT.

This clonotype came up many times. V gene TRBV5-1 combines with J gene TRBJ2-5; D is uncertain. V was clipped by 7 bases and J by 0 bases, with 16 bases between them. The CDR3 has 15 amino acids. Germline assignment: CDR1 SGHRS and CDR2 YFSETQ. The CDR3 region has the DNA TGCGCCAGCTGCCCCTCGGACGGCTACCAAGAGACCCAGTACTTC. Translating it yields CASCPSDGYQETQYF.

This clonotype has only a few counts. This chain uses TRBV6-2 or TRBV6-3 with TRBJ2-6; D perhaps matches TRBD1 (6 bases). V was clipped by 6 bases and J by 1 base, with 10 bases between them. Per the germline V gene, CDR1 is MNHEY and CDR2 is SVGEGT. The CDR3 covers 15 residues. The CDR3 sequence: CASRQTGSGANVLTF. In DNA, the CDR3 is TGTGCCAGCAGACAAACAGGGTCTGGGGCCAACGTCCTGACTTTC.

This chain joins TRBV20-1 and TRBJ2-4, with a tentative D call TRBD2 (7 bases). Trimming pared 5 bases from V and 2 bases from J, leaving 22 bases between. Germline V gene sequence: CDR1 DFQATT, CDR2 SNEGSKA (reference sequence). The CDR3 runs to 17 residues. The CDR3 region has the DNA TGCAGTGCTGTCCTTATGGGGAGGGGGTGGTCCAAAAACATTCAGTACTTC. Translation: CSAVLMGRGWSKNIQYF.

This clonotype was observed at least ten times. This chain connects TRBV15 to TRBJ2-3; 11 nucleotides align to TRBD2. Germline lookup yields CDR1 LNHNV and CDR2 YYDKDF (reference sequence). Trimming at V came to 1 base and at J to 11 bases, leaving 14 bases not matched to a gene. This CDR3 contains 17 residues. The CDR3 nucleotides are TGTGCCACCAGCAGAGGAGGAGGTGAACTAGCGGGAGTTGGGCAGTATTTT. Translated: CATSRGGGELAGVGQYF.

This clonotype was observed a handful of times. V gene TRBV6-5 combines with J gene TRBJ2-1; 13 positions match TRBD2. This CDR3 comprises 16 residues. The junction had 2 bases not matched to a gene; V was cut back by 2 bases and J by 4 bases. The V gene's germline CDR1 is MNHEY and CDR2 SVGAGI. Here the CDR3 reads CASSYQGLAGYNEQFF. The CDR3 DNA follows: TGTGCCAGCAGTTACCAGGGACTAGCGGGATACAATGAGCAGTTCTTC.

This clonotype was counted only a few times. The chain links TRBV20-1 to TRBJ1-5; possibly TRBD1 for D (5 bases). In germline, CDR1 is DFQATT, CDR2 SNEGSKA (reference sequence). Trimming pared 1 base from V and 4 bases from J, leaving 8 bases between. This CDR3 contains 13 residues. CDR3 DNA sequence: TGCAGTGCTAGAGCGGGGGAAAATCAGCCCCAGCATTTT. It yields the protein CSARAGENQPQHF.

V is TRBV20-1 and J is TRBJ2-5; no clear D gene. V gave up 5 bases and J gave up 2 bases, with 21 bases separating them. This CDR3 has 16 residues. Germline V CDR1 and CDR2: DFQATT, SNEGSKA (reference sequence). The CDR3 reads CSARRGSAWQQETQYF. Written as DNA, the CDR3 is TGCAGTGCTCGGCGCGGTTCAGCATGGCAACAAGAGACCCAGTACTTC.

A few counts support this clonotype. V gene TRBV5-1 combines with J gene TRBJ2-1; 14 nucleotides match TRBD2. CDR1 and CDR2 from the germline V gene are SGHRS and YFSETQ. There are 16 residues in the CDR3. Losses at the gene ends were 2 bases for V and 10 bases for J; bases not matched to a gene: 8. Here the CDR3 DNA reads TGCGCCAGCAGCTTAGGGGGGGGACTAGCGGGAGAAGAGCAGTTCTTC. Its translation is CASSLGGGLAGEEQFF.

This clonotype was seen a handful of times. The V gene is TRBV20-1, the J gene TRBJ2-3, with D unresolved. V dropped 4 bases and J dropped 1 base, with 12 bases sitting between them. Germline CDR1 is DFQATT and CDR2 is SNEGSKA (reference sequence). The CDR3 is made up of 14 amino acids. The CDR3 DNA is TGCAGTGCTATCCTCTTACCGCGCACAGATACGCAGTATTTT. Its protein is CSAILLPRTDTQYF.

In its sample, this clonotype was seen many times. The V gene is TRBV3-1, the J gene TRBJ2-1; D is possibly TRBD1 (5 bases). This CDR3 spans 13 amino acids. Germline CDR1 reads LGHDT; CDR2 reads YNNKEL (reference sequence). The germline V and J ends were trimmed by 5 bases and 4 bases, with 9 bases remaining between them. CDR3 coding DNA: TGTGCCAGCAGCTTCGACAGTTACAATGAGCAGTTCTTC. Residues: CASSFDSYNEQFF.